This entry lists 25 T cell receptor beta chains sequenced from one sample in a study of lymphopenia after photon versus proton radiotherapy. Repertoires were generated with immunoSEQ multiplex PCR, while TCRdb's copy carries only in-frame clones and drops some. The table shows roughly 30,000 clones, with around 90% occurring only once. The source was peripheral blood, collected from a patient treated with proton-based radiotherapy. Receptors were obtained from a woman aged 55-69 years with cholangiocarcinoma. Some clones in this sample may be carry-over from other donors' samples.

The CDR3 region has the DNA TGTGCCAGTAGCCCGACGAGTCTATCCCCCCTTAGCAATCAGCCCCAGCATTTT. Translating it yields CASSPTSLSPLSNQPQHF. The chain uses TRBV19 and TRBJ1-5; D uncertain. There are 18 residues in the CDR3. Germline V lookup: CDR1 LNHDA, CDR2 SQIVND (reference sequence). Trimming took 6 bases from V and 0 from J, leaving 21 bases between them.

The chain joins TRBV27 to TRBJ2-1; 8 bases match TRBD2. CDR1 is MNHEY, CDR2 SMNVEV, per germline (reference sequence). J gave up 0 bases and V 11 bases, and 9 bases lay outside the gene matches. There are 15 residues in the CDR3. The CDR3 protein is CACRGGGSSYNEQFF. The CDR3 DNA reads TGTGCCTGCCGGGGGGGCGGGAGCTCCTACAATGAGCAGTTCTTC.

The chain uses TRBV29-1 and TRBJ2-1; 8 bases match TRBD2. J gave up 1 base and V 6 bases, and 8 bases lay outside the gene matches. CDR1 and CDR2 from the germline V gene are SQVTM and ANQGSEA. The CDR3 has 15 residues. The CDR3 here is CSVAPTSVSYNEQFF. The CDR3 DNA reads TGCAGCGTGGCCCCGACTAGCGTTTCCTACAATGAGCAGTTCTTC.

This clone occurred a few times. The chain has TRBV6-5 and TRBJ1-2; D perhaps matches TRBD1 (5 bases). The CDR3 spans 12 residues. V gave up 7 bases and J gave up 4 bases, with 10 bases separating them. CDR1 and CDR2 (germline): MNHEY, SVGAGI. CDR3 amino acids: CASTQGAYGYTF. CDR3 coding DNA: TGTGCCAGCACCCAAGGGGCCTATGGCTACACCTTC.

The chain links TRBV18 to TRBJ2-7, with a tentative D call TRBD1 (6 bases). Germline V gene sequence: CDR1 KGHSH, CDR2 LQKENI. The V gene lost 3 bases and the J gene lost 6 bases, with 18 bases spanning the gap. CDR3 length: 15 amino acids. CDR3 amino acids: CASSPPTGFAGEQYF. CDR3 nucleotides: TGTGCCAGCTCACCCCCAACAGGGTTCGCCGGCGAGCAGTACTTC. Using reference TRBV18 and TRBJ2-7 for the parts outside the CDR3, the full variable domain is NAGVMQNPRHLVRRRGQEARLRCSPMKGHSHVYWYRQLPEEGLKFMVYLQKENIIDESGMPKERFSAEFPKEGPSILRIQQVVRGDSAAYFCASSPPTGFAGEQYFGPGTRLTVT.

In its sample, this clone was seen once. V is TRBV30 and J is TRBJ1-6; the D is unclear. Germline values: CDR1 GTSNPN, CDR2 SVGIG (reference sequence). This CDR3 spans 13 amino acids. V was shortened by 3 bases and J by 13 bases, with 16 bases between the two germline ends. CDR3 coding DNA: TGTGCCTGGAGCCCCCAAGGGAAATCCCCCCTCCACTTT. This gives the protein CAWSPQGKSPLHF.

This clone occurred many times. The chain carries TRBV7-9 and TRBJ1-1, with D unclear. Germline CDR1 and CDR2: SEHNR and FQNEAQ (reference sequence). The germline V and J ends were trimmed by 1 base and 0 bases, with 15 bases remaining between them. The CDR3 has 17 amino acids. The CDR3, as DNA: TGTGCCAGCAGCTTAGGTGGGTTTGGGATTATGAACACTGAAGCTTTCTTT. Protein: CASSLGGFGIMNTEAFF.

The CDR3 protein is CASSLLTEYSNQPQHF. The CDR3 region has the DNA TGTGCCAGCAGCTTACTGACAGAATATAGCAATCAGCCCCAGCATTTT. The chain has TRBV5-8 and TRBJ1-5, with D possibly being TRBD1 (5 bases). Trimming removed 2 bases from V and 0 bases from J, with 12 bases in between. The CDR3 is 16 amino acids. The germline V gene has CDR1 SGHTS and CDR2 YDEGEE.

The rearrangement links TRBV21-1 to TRBJ1-4; the table's D call, TRBD1, has no DNA check behind it. TRBV21-1 constitutes a pseudogene. The CDR3 spans 17 residues. Here the CDR3 DNA reads TGTGCCAGCAGCTCCCGGGACAGGAGAAGTCGTCCTGAAAAACTGTTTTTT. Translating it yields CASSSRDRRSRPEKLFF.

This chain links TRBV11-3 with TRBJ2-3, with D unclear. Trimming shortened V by 0 bases and J by 5 bases, and 6 bases separated the two germline ends. CDR1 SGHNT and CDR2 YENEEA come from the germline V gene. The CDR3 runs 13 residues. CDR3 coding DNA: TGTGCCAGCAGCTTAGACCGGAAAGATACGCAGTATTTT. It encodes CASSLDRKDTQYF.

The V and J genes are TRBV18 and TRBJ1-1, with D unresolved. The V end was cut by 6 bases, the J end by 6 bases, with 14 bases between. Germline values: CDR1 KGHSH, CDR2 LQKENI. CDR3 length equals 13 residues. The chain's CDR3 is CASSRSEVAEAFF. CDR3 DNA sequence: TGTGCCAGCTCCCGAAGTGAGGTAGCTGAAGCTTTCTTT.

The chain recombines TRBV11-1 with TRBJ2-7, with 7 positions matching TRBD1. The trim removed 5 bases at V and 0 bases at J, leaving 7 bases unmatched. Germline V lookup: CDR1 SGHAT, CDR2 FQDESV (reference sequence). CDR3 length: 15 residues. The CDR3 coding sequence is TGTGCCAGCAGCCGCGGACAGGTGAGCTCCTACGAGCAGTACTTC. Protein: CASSRGQVSSYEQYF.

V gene TRBV5-6 combines with J gene TRBJ2-7; possible D gene TRBD1, 6 bases. Trimming removed 4 bases at V and 4 bases at J, with 21 bases between. CDR3 length equals 16 residues. Germline V gene lookup returns CDR1 SGHDT and CDR2 YYEEEE. In nucleotides, the CDR3 is TGTGCCAGCAGCCCGTCGGTGGGAGCCAGGGGTTACGAGCAGTACTTC. This codes for CASSPSVGARGYEQYF.

V usage is TRBV7-8 and J usage is TRBJ1-1; D gene ambiguous. V shed 4 bases and J shed 1 base, with 13 bases lying between them. The CDR3 extends over 15 amino acids. CDR1 and CDR2 from the germline V gene are SGHVS and FQNEAQ. As DNA, the CDR3 is TGTGCCAGCAGCTCAACGCGGGCAAGGAACACTGAAGCTTTCTTT. Translating gives CASSSTRARNTEAFF.

The genes are TRBV5-1 and TRBJ1-2; 7 bases are shared with TRBD1. This CDR3 comprises 15 residues. Trimming cost V 5 bases and J 4 bases; bases outside gene matches: 11. Germline CDR1 SGHRS, CDR2 YFSETQ. This CDR3 reads CASSTGENVAYGYTF. The CDR3 DNA reads TGCGCCAGCAGTACAGGGGAAAATGTGGCCTATGGCTACACCTTC. The full variable domain, in which reference TRBV5-1 and TRBJ1-2 provide the parts outside the CDR3, is KAGVTQTPRYLIKTRGQQVTLSCSPISGHRSVSWYQQTPGQGLQFLFEYFSETQRNKGNFPGRFSGRQFSNSRSEMNVSTLELGDSALYLCASSTGENVAYGYTFGSGTRLTVV.

The chain couples TRBV7-3 to TRBJ2-5; 7 bases are a match to TRBD2. Germline V lookup: CDR1 SGHTA, CDR2 FQGTGA. V was clipped by 5 bases and J by 3 bases; unmatched bases: 9. There are 15 residues in the CDR3. The CDR3 sequence: CASSRTGGMEETQYF. The CDR3 DNA sequence: TGTGCCAGCAGCCGCACCGGGGGGATGGAAGAGACCCAGTACTTC.

The chain links TRBV18 to TRBJ2-1, with D maybe TRBD2 (6 bases). With 3 bases removed from V and 7 bases from J, the gap between germline ends came to 7 bases. CDR1 is KGHSH, CDR2 LQKENI, per germline. This CDR3 spans 12 amino acids. The CDR3 region has the DNA TGTGCCAGCTCACCTCTAGCGAATGAGCAGTTCTTC. This translates into CASSPLANEQFF.

The CDR3 DNA reads as TGTGCCAGCAGCTTGGTGACAGACACCGGGGAGCTGTTTTTT. Protein sequence: CASSLVTDTGELFF. The chain combines TRBV5-4 with TRBJ2-2; D might be TRBD1 (5 bases). The CDR3 runs to 14 residues. Per the germline V gene, CDR1 is SGHNT and CDR2 is YYREEE (reference sequence). V lost 0 bases, J lost 3 bases, and 6 bases lay in between.

The V gene is TRBV2, the J gene TRBJ1-4, with D perhaps matching TRBD1 (6 bases). Germline assignment: CDR1 SNHLY and CDR2 FYNNEI. The V end lost 6 bases, the J end lost 4 bases, and 9 bases lay between the germline ends. This CDR3 is built from 13 residues. The CDR3 reads CASSRDNNEKLFF. The CDR3 DNA reads as TGTGCCAGCAGCCGGGACAATAATGAAAAACTGTTTTTT. The full variable domain, in which reference TRBV2 and TRBJ1-4 provide the parts outside the CDR3, is EPEVTQTPSHQVTQMGQEVILRCVPISNHLYFYWYRQILGQKVEFLVSFYNNEISEKSEIFDDQFSVERPDGSNFTLKIRSTKLEDSAMYFCASSRDNNEKLFFGSGTQLSVL.

The rearrangement joins TRBV5-8 to TRBJ2-5; D tentatively reads TRBD1 or TRBD2 (5 bases each). Germline CDR1 is SGHTS and CDR2 is YDEGEE. Between the trimmed V and J ends, which lost 5 bases and 5 bases, there was a span of 16 bases. This CDR3 is built from 14 residues. The CDR3: CASRANGGRETQYF. The CDR3 nucleotides are TGTGCCAGCAGGGCGAATGGGGGACGGGAGACCCAGTACTTC.

The rearrangement uses TRBV18 and TRBJ1-1; the D gene is possibly TRBD1 (6 bases). There are 16 residues in the CDR3. V lost 0 bases and J 4 bases, leaving 15 bases between the germline ends. The germline gives CDR1 KGHSH, CDR2 LQKENI. The CDR3 region is CASSPPRQGRGTEAFF. DNA for the CDR3: TGTGCCAGCTCACCACCGAGGCAGGGGAGAGGCACTGAAGCTTTCTTT.

V gene TRBV6-5 combines with J gene TRBJ2-3; TRBD1 agrees at 8 bases. Germline assignment: CDR1 MNHEY and CDR2 SVGAGI. This CDR3 region has 16 residues. V shed 4 bases, J shed 2 bases, and the junction held 8 bases outside the gene matches. The DNA of the CDR3 is TGTGCCAGCAGTTTCATCAGGGGGCCGAACACAGATACGCAGTATTTT. Translating it yields CASSFIRGPNTDTQYF.

The V and J genes are TRBV7-3 and TRBJ2-1; possibly TRBD2 for D (6 bases). The CDR3 is 15 residues long. Germline CDR1 and CDR2: SGHTA and FQGTGA. Trimming pared 2 bases from V and 2 bases from J, leaving 10 bases between. CDR3 sequence reads: CASSLLGGTYNEQFF. CDR3 sequence (DNA): TGTGCCAGCAGCTTACTCGGGGGAACCTACAATGAGCAGTTCTTC.

The chain links TRBV6-5 to TRBJ1-2; D unresolved. CDR3 length: 11 amino acids. V lost 4 bases and J 8 bases, leaving 8 bases between the germline ends. CDR1 is MNHEY, CDR2 SVGAGI, per germline. The CDR3 here is CASSSVGGYTF. For the CDR3, the DNA is TGTGCCAGCAGTTCGGTCGGCGGCTACACCTTC.

The chain links TRBV27 to TRBJ1-6; D remains unclear. V shed 3 bases and J shed 8 bases, with 5 bases lying between them. In germline, CDR1 is MNHEY, CDR2 SMNVEV (reference sequence). The CDR3 extends over 12 amino acids. The DNA of the CDR3 is TGTGCCAGCAGTTTCAGAGATTCACCCCTCCACTTT. Its translation is CASSFRDSPLHF.